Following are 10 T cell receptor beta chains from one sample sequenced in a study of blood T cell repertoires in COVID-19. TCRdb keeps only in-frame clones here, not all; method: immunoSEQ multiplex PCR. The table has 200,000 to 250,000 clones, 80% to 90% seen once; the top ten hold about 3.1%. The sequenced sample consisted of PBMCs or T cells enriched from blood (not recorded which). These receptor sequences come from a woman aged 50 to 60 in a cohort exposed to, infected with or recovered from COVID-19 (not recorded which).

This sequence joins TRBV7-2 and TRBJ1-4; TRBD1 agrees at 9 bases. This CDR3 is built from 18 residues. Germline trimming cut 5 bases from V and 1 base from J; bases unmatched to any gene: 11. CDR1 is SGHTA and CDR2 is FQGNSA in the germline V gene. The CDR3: CASSPSDRGPLTNEKLFF. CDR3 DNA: TGTGCCAGCAGCCCGTCGGACAGGGGTCCCTTAACTAATGAAAAACTGTTTTTT.

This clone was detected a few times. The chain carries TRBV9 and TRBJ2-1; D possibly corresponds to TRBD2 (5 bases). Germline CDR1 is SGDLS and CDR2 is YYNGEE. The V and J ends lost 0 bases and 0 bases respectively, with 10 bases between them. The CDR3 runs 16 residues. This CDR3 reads CASSVDGLSSYNEQFF. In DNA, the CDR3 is TGTGCCAGCAGCGTAGATGGACTCAGCTCCTACAATGAGCAGTTCTTC. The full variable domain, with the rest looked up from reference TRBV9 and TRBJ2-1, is DSGVTQTPKHLITATGQRVTLRCSPRSGDLSVYWYQQSLDQGLQFLIQYYNGEERAKGNILERFSAQQFPDLHSELNLSSLELGDSALYFCASSVDGLSSYNEQFFGPGTRLTVL.

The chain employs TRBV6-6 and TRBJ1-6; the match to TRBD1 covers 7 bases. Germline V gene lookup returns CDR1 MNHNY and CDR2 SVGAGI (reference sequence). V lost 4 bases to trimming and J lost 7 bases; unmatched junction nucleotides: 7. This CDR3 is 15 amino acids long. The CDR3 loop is CASSWDRATNSPLHF. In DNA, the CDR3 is TGTGCCAGCAGTTGGGACAGAGCGACAAATTCACCCCTCCACTTT.

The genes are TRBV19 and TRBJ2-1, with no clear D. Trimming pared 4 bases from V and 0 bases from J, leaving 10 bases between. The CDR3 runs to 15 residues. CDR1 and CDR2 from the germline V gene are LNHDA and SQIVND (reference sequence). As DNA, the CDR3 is TGTGCCAGTAGTACCATTCCTAGCTCCTACAATGAGCAGTTCTTC. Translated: CASSTIPSSYNEQFF.

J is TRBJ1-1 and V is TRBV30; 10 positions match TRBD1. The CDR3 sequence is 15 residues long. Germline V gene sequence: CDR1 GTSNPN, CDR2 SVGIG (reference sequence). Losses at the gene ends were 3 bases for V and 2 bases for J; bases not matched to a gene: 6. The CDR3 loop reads CAWRNWDRGNTEAFF. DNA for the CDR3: TGTGCCTGGAGGAATTGGGACAGGGGTAACACTGAAGCTTTCTTT.

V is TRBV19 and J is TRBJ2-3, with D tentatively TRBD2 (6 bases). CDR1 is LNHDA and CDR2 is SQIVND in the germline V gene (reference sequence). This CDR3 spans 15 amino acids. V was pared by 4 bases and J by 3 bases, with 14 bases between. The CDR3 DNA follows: TGTGCCAGTAGTACGGCGGGACTTACGACAGATACGCAGTATTTT. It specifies CASSTAGLTTDTQYF. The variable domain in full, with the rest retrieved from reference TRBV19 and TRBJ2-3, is DGGITQSPKYLFRKEGQNVTLSCEQNLNHDAMYWYRQDPGQGLRLIYYSQIVNDFQKGDIAEGYSVSREKKESFPLTVTSAQKNPTAFYLCASSTAGLTTDTQYFGPGTRLTVL.

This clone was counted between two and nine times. CDR3: CASSVNPGHPIYEQYF. In DNA form, the CDR3 reads TGTGCCAGCAGCGTGAATCCGGGTCACCCGATCTACGAGCAGTACTTC. The chain uses TRBV9 and TRBJ2-7, with D unresolved. V was clipped by 2 bases and J by 3 bases, with 18 bases between them. The CDR3 length is 16 residues. Per germline, CDR1 SGDLS and CDR2 YYNGEE.

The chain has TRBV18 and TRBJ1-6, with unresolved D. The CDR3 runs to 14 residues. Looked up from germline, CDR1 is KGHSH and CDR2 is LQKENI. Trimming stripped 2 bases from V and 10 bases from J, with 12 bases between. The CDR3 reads CASSPTDIGSPLHF. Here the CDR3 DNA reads TGTGCCAGCTCACCAACCGACATCGGATCACCCCTCCACTTT.

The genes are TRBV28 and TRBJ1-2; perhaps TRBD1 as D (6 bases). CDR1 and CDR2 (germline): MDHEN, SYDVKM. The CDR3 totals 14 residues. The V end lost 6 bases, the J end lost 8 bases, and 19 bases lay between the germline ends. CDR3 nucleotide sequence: TGTGCCAGCAGGAAACAGGGAGTTGAGATCGGCTACACCTTC. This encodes CASRKQGVEIGYTF.

The CDR3 DNA sequence: TGCGCCAGCAGCCAAGAGCCCCAGGGGTACAATGAGCAGTTCTTC. It codes for CASSQEPQGYNEQFF. The chain carries TRBV4-3 and TRBJ2-1; a possible D gene is TRBD1 (6 bases). The V gene lost 0 bases and the J gene lost 4 bases, with 10 bases spanning the gap. The CDR3 runs 15 residues. Germline V gene lookup returns CDR1 LGHNA and CDR2 YSLEER.